The table lists the clone carrying this T cell receptor (beta chain) with many counts. Its antigen is undetermined. CDR1 is SQVTM, CDR2 ANQGSEA, per germline. Trimming removed 6 bases at V and 0 bases at J, with 8 bases between. The CDR3 runs 12 residues. These data originate in a study of T-cell memory formation after mild COVID-19. Overall study context: For the most part, TCR clusters were specific to one donor.

Study-level findings and limits: Cross-reactive memory seemingly joined, as some responding clones were found in pre-infection memory. Of the contracting clones, CD4+ ones lay mainly in CM and EM, and CD8+ ones in EMRA.

Constant-segment-primed 5'RACE gave TCR alpha and TCR beta cDNA libraries with sample barcodes and UMIs. TCRdb fed the 5' RACE reads into MiXCR, producing one record per CDR3 protein. This sample yields 75,000 to 95,000 distinct CDR3 sequences, of which roughly 16% are seen a single time; 39% belongs to the top ten. The sequence derives from a young man who had mild COVID-19 (a few samples of this study predate the infection). Cell type and time point are not known. The genes are TRBV29-1 and TRBJ1-1, with D possibly matching TRBD1 (6 bases). Sequenced: PBMCs or a T cell subset sorted from them (not recorded which). CDR3 amino acids: CSVHRVNTEAFF. CDR3 nucleotides: TGCAGCGTACACAGGGTGAACACTGAAGCTTTCTTT.